The 2 T cell receptor beta chains below come from one sample, sequenced in a study of cytomegalovirus exposure and HLA in healthy donors. The PCR ran on 60 Vbeta and 13 Jbeta primers. Clones were read by immunoSEQ multiplex PCR, and TCRdb kept only the in-frame ones, dropping some. Here the sample spans 95,000 to 110,000 clones, approximately 73% being singletons. The specimen sequenced was PBMCs. The receptors stem from a young man in good health and CMV-seronegative.

This clone was detected a few times. V is TRBV7-3 and J is TRBJ2-5, with 8 bases lining up with TRBD2. In germline, CDR1 is SGHTA, CDR2 FQGTGA. V shed 5 bases, J shed 5 bases, and the junction held 10 bases outside the gene matches. This CDR3 is 15 amino acids long. The CDR3 DNA reads as TGTGCCAGCAGCCAAATTGGACTAGCCGGGGAGACCCAGTACTTC. Its protein is CASSQIGLAGETQYF.

The V and J genes are TRBV30 and TRBJ1-2; D not certain. CDR1 GTSNPN and CDR2 SVGIG come from the germline V gene (reference sequence). Trimming pared 0 bases from V and 6 bases from J, leaving 11 bases between. The CDR3 totals 13 residues. This chain's CDR3 is CAWSVVWSDGYTF. CDR3 coding DNA: TGTGCCTGGAGTGTAGTGTGGAGCGATGGCTACACCTTC.